A selection of T cell receptor beta chains follows, all from one sample in a study of blood T cell repertoires in COVID-19. The method was immunoSEQ multiplex PCR; TCRdb's version includes in-frame clones alone and lacks a portion of them. Of fewer than 200,000 clones listed, about 74% are singletons. Sequencing was carried out using peripheral blood. These receptors were collected from an elderly woman with acute or convalescent COVID-19. CDR3s include the opening cysteine and the closing phenylalanine or tryptophan. D genes are given only for firm matches. Some rows mark clone size as missing; the rest say once, few, many or name a class of expanded clone.

D: NA; J: TRBJ2-5; V: TRBV7-6; size: NA; CDR3: CASSPRQGETQYF; DNA: TGTGCCAGCAGCCCCCGTCAGGGGGAGACCCAGTACTTC
D: NA; J: TRBJ1-5; V: TRBV5-4; size: NA; CDR3: CASSFSPGGGSNQPQHF; DNA: TGTGCCAGCAGCTTTTCGCCCGGCGGGGGCAGCAATCAGCCCCAGCATTTT
D: NA; J: TRBJ1-6; V: TRBV10-1; size: NA; CDR3: CASSEGSPAGTLHF; DNA: TGCGCCAGCAGTGAGGGGAGTCCGGCGGGCACCCTCCACTTT
D: TRBD2; J: TRBJ2-1; V: TRBV13; size: NA; CDR3: CASSLGSGRAGNEQFF; DNA: TGTGCCAGCAGCTTAGGTAGCGGGAGGGCTGGGAATGAGCAGTTCTTC
D: NA; J: TRBJ2-5; V: TRBV7-9; size: NA; CDR3: CASSWGGRETQYF; DNA: TGTGCCAGCAGCTGGGGGGGCAGGGAGACCCAGTACTTC
D: TRBD1; J: TRBJ2-1; V: TRBV5-8; size: NA; CDR3: CASRNRDRVENEQFF; DNA: TGTGCCAGCAGGAACCGGGACAGGGTAGAGAATGAGCAGTTCTTC
D: NA; J: TRBJ1-1; V: TRBV10-3; size: few; CDR3: CAIRGSDGNTEAFF; DNA: TGTGCCATCAGGGGCTCCGATGGGAACACTGAAGCTTTCTTT
D: NA; J: TRBJ1-5; V: TRBV2; size: many; CDR3: CATHQNAGNQPQHF; DNA: TGTGCCACACACCAGAATGCAGGCAATCAGCCCCAGCATTTT
D: NA; J: TRBJ1-1; V: TRBV28; size: NA; CDR3: CASSSGGQSNTEAFF; DNA: TGTGCCAGCAGTTCGGGAGGACAATCGAACACTGAAGCTTTCTTT
D: TRBD2; J: TRBJ2-7; V: TRBV2; size: NA; CDR3: CASSEQAGGPHEQYF; DNA: TGTGCCAGCAGTGAACAGGCGGGAGGGCCCCACGAGCAGTACTTC
D: NA; J: TRBJ1-3; V: TRBV28; size: NA; CDR3: CASSGLGRGNTIYF; DNA: TGTGCCAGCAGTGGGCTGGGCAGAGGAAACACCATATATTTT
D: NA; J: TRBJ2-5; V: TRBV5-6; size: few; CDR3: CASSFKESGETQYF; DNA: TGTGCCAGCAGCTTTAAGGAGAGCGGTGAGACCCAGTACTTC
D: TRBD1; J: TRBJ2-7; V: TRBV27; size: NA; CDR3: CASSNKKTGRGYEQYF; DNA: TGTGCCAGCAGCAATAAGAAGACAGGGCGAGGCTACGAGCAGTACTTC
D: NA; J: TRBJ1-5; V: TRBV6-5; size: NA; CDR3: CASSHTGYQPQHF; DNA: TGTGCCAGCAGTCACACAGGGTATCAGCCCCAGCATTTT
D: NA; J: TRBJ1-1; V: TRBV7-7; size: NA; CDR3: CASRTGQNTEAFF; DNA: TGTGCCAGCAGGACCGGACAGAACACTGAAGCTTTCTTT
D: TRBD1; J: TRBJ2-5; V: TRBV28; size: NA; CDR3: CASSLAPGGGETQYF; DNA: TGTGCCAGCAGTTTGGCCCCAGGGGGCGGGGAGACCCAGTACTTC
D: NA; J: TRBJ1-2; V: TRBV10-1; size: NA; CDR3: CASSEGTSRGYTF; DNA: TGCGCCAGCAGTGAGGGGACATCCAGAGGCTACACCTTC
D: NA; J: TRBJ1-1; V: TRBV6-5; size: few; CDR3: CASRPQPPGNTEAFF; DNA: TGTGCCAGCAGACCACAGCCACCTGGGAACACTGAAGCTTTCTTT
D: NA; J: TRBJ2-7; V: TRBV28; size: NA; CDR3: CASSRTARVNEQYF; DNA: TGTGCCAGCAGCCGGACAGCTCGAGTCAACGAGCAGTACTTC
D: TRBD2; J: TRBJ2-3; V: TRBV10-1; size: once; CDR3: CASSSNLAGGTDTQYF; DNA: TGCGCCAGCAGCTCGAATCTAGCGGGAGGCACAGATACGCAGTATTTT
D: NA; J: TRBJ1-1; V: TRBV6-6; size: once; CDR3: CASIQGWGTEAFF; DNA: TGTGCCAGCATCCAGGGGTGGGGGACTGAAGCTTTCTTT
D: NA; J: TRBJ1-3; V: TRBV30; size: once; CDR3: CAWSNWRGATGNTIYF; DNA: TGTGCCTGGAGTAACTGGCGGGGGGCGACTGGAAACACCATATATTTT
D: NA; J: TRBJ1-6; V: TRBV6-5; size: NA; CDR3: CASSYSDRLNSPLHF; DNA: TGTGCCAGCAGTTACTCGGACAGACTCAATTCACCCCTCCACTTT
D: NA; J: TRBJ1-2; V: TRBV15; size: few; CDR3: CATSRGIDSGYGYTF; DNA: TGTGCCACCAGCAGAGGTATAGACTCCGGCTATGGCTACACCTTC
D: NA; J: TRBJ2-7; V: TRBV29-1; size: NA; CDR3: CSVVTGTIGEQYF; DNA: TGCAGCGTCGTTACCGGGACAATCGGCGAGCAGTACTTC
D: TRBD2; J: TRBJ2-7; V: TRBV7-3; size: once; CDR3: CASSPGTSSRSEQYF; DNA: TGTGCCAGCAGCCCCGGGACTAGCAGTCGGTCGGAGCAGTACTTC
D: NA; J: TRBJ2-3; V: TRBV25-1; size: NA; CDR3: CASRVTGSTDTQYF; DNA: TGTGCCAGCAGGGTGACAGGTAGCACAGATACGCAGTATTTT
D: NA; J: TRBJ1-5; V: TRBV29-1; size: NA; CDR3: CSVEDYDQPQHF; DNA: TGCAGCGTTGAAGATTATGATCAGCCCCAGCATTTT
D: TRBD1; J: TRBJ2-5; V: TRBV27; size: NA; CDR3: CASSFGDRDRETQYF; DNA: TGTGCCAGCAGTTTTGGGGACAGGGATCGCGAGACCCAGTACTTC
D: TRBD2; J: TRBJ2-2; V: TRBV6-2/TRBV6-3; size: NA; CDR3: CASSYLLAGITGELFF; DNA: TGTGCCAGCAGTTACCTGCTAGCGGGAATCACCGGGGAGCTGTTTTTT
D: TRBD1; J: TRBJ2-7; V: TRBV9; size: many; CDR3: CASSVAYRGTEQYF; DNA: TGTGCCAGCAGCGTCGCATACAGGGGAACCGAGCAGTACTTC
D: TRBD2; J: TRBJ2-1; V: TRBV9; size: once; CDR3: CASSAGLVAYNEQFF; DNA: TGTGCCAGCAGCGCGGGACTAGTGGCCTACAATGAGCAGTTCTTC
D: TRBD1; J: TRBJ2-7; V: TRBV18; size: once; CDR3: CASSPGTGGDYEQYF; DNA: TGTGCCAGCTCACCCGGGACAGGGGGAGACTACGAGCAGTACTTC
D: NA; J: TRBJ2-1; V: TRBV19; size: NA; CDR3: CASSIPGSYNEQFF; DNA: TGTGCCAGTAGTATCCCGGGGAGCTACAATGAGCAGTTCTTC
D: NA; J: TRBJ1-5; V: TRBV2; size: NA; CDR3: CASSEGLYSNQPQHF; DNA: TGTGCCAGCAGTGAAGGTTTGTATAGCAATCAGCCCCAGCATTTT
D: NA; J: TRBJ2-7; V: TRBV28; size: NA; CDR3: CASRGPTVYEQYF; DNA: TGTGCCAGCCGAGGCCCCACTGTCTACGAGCAGTACTTC
D: NA; J: TRBJ1-1; V: TRBV29-1; size: NA; CDR3: CSVTDRGNTEAFF; DNA: TGCAGCGTGACCGACCGGGGGAACACTGAAGCTTTCTTT
D: TRBD2; J: TRBJ2-6; V: TRBV24-1; size: once; CDR3: CATSKAGAGANVLTF; DNA: TGTGCCACCAGTAAAGCGGGGGCTGGGGCCAACGTCCTGACTTTC
D: TRBD2; J: TRBJ2-5; V: TRBV10-3; size: once; CDR3: CAIVLIGTSASGRQETQYF; DNA: TGTGCCATCGTATTAATTGGGACTAGCGCCTCGGGACGCCAAGAGACCCAGTACTTC
D: NA; J: TRBJ1-1; V: TRBV12-3/TRBV12-4; size: NA; CDR3: CASSLKEEAFF; DNA: TGTGCCAGCAGTTTAAAAGAGGAAGCTTTCTTT
D: TRBD2; J: TRBJ2-2; V: TRBV27; size: NA; CDR3: CASRHSGSSGTGELFF; DNA: TGTGCCAGCAGGCATAGCGGGAGTAGTGGCACCGGGGAGCTGTTTTTT